Listed here are 12 T cell receptor beta chains from one sample, sequenced in a study of T cells expressing NK-cell markers (dated by TCRdb to 2018 to 2021). Library preparation was by 5' RACE. For sequencing, an Illumina HiSeq 2000 was employed. TCRdb reprocessed the reads and provides one entry for every CDR3 protein sequence; no DNA is given. This sample's table has entries for under 600,000 distinct CDR3 sequences. The leading ten clones occupy around 1.4% of the sample. The sequencing sample was made of blood T cells: a sorted CD56 or NKG2C T cell subset, CD4+ or CD8+ T cells, or bulk PBMC T cells (not recorded which). The receptor source for this set is a woman aged 45 to 65 in good health. Donor details come from another sample of the same person, matched by shared clones.

This CDR3 is CASSLMDRDEVGELFF. This chain connects TRBV7-8 to TRBJ2-2; there is no DNA to check the TCRdb D call of TRBD1. The CDR3 has 16 residues. Germline values: CDR1 SGHVS, CDR2 FQNEAQ.

The V call is TRBV10-3, the J call TRBJ2-1; TCRdb calls TRBD2, which cannot be checked without DNA. Germline V CDR1 and CDR2: ENHRY, SYGVKD. The CDR3 covers 14 residues. CDR3 amino acids: CAISEQLVYNEQFF.

J is TRBJ2-1 and V is TRBV7-9; the TRBD2 assignment by TCRdb is unverifiable without DNA. CDR1 is SEHNR, CDR2 FQNEAQ, per germline (reference sequence). The CDR3 extends over 16 amino acids. CDR3 loop: CASKSRGLALNNEQFF. The variable domain in full, with the rest retrieved from reference TRBV7-9 and TRBJ2-1, is DTGVSQNPRHKITKRGQNVTFRCDPISEHNRLYWYRQTLGQGPEFLTYFQNEAQLEKSRLLSDRFSAERPKGSFSTLEIQRTEQGDSAMYLCASKSRGLALNNEQFFGPGTRLTVL.

This chain connects TRBV20-1 to TRBJ2-3. Germline V gives CDR1 DFQATT, CDR2 SNEGSKA (reference sequence). This CDR3 has 15 residues. The CDR3: CSATNLRGSGDTQYF.

This chain joins TRBV6-2 or TRBV6-3 and TRBJ2-3; without DNA, the TCRdb call of TRBD2 cannot be checked. Germline V CDR1 and CDR2: MNHEY, SVGEGT. This CDR3 has 17 amino acids. CDR3 sequence reads: CASSYLRTSGRPDTQYF.

This chain uses TRBV12-3 or TRBV12-4 with TRBJ1-6. This CDR3 is 16 amino acids long. CDR3 loop: CASSFPRKDANSPLHF.

V gene TRBV20-1 combines with J gene TRBJ1-4. CDR1 and CDR2 (germline): DFQATT, SNEGSKA (reference sequence). The CDR3 consists of 13 residues. The CDR3 is CSARRSLNEKLFF.

This sequence joins TRBV10-3 and TRBJ1-3. CDR1 ENHRY and CDR2 SYGVKD come from the germline V gene. This CDR3 is built from 12 residues. This chain's CDR3 is CAITGTGNTIYF.

The CDR3 reads CASSTGNPNEQFF. The rearrangement joins TRBV5-1 to TRBJ2-1; TCRdb designates TRBD1, a call that cannot be tested without DNA. CDR1 and CDR2 (germline): SGHRS, YFSETQ. The CDR3 spans 13 residues.

V is TRBV27 and J is TRBJ2-3; TCRdb names TRBD1, which stays unverified in the absence of DNA. The CDR3 runs 17 residues. Germline values: CDR1 MNHEY, CDR2 SMNVEV (reference sequence). The CDR3 protein is CASSFRFQTGFTDTQYF.

The V call is TRBV12-3 or TRBV12-4, the J call TRBJ2-7; TCRdb selects TRBD2, and the lack of DNA leaves this call unchecked. CDR3 length: 15 residues. The CDR3 here is CASSLASGRFHEQYF.

The V call is TRBV29-1, the J call TRBJ2-4; the D call of TRBD1 rests on TCRdb alone, since no DNA is present to check it. Germline lookup yields CDR1 SQVTM and CDR2 ANQGSEA. The CDR3 spans 14 residues. The CDR3 loop is CSVVEGAGGNIQYF. Full variable domain (missing parts from reference TRBV29-1 and TRBJ2-4): SAVISQKPSRDICQRGTSLTIQCQVDSQVTMMFWYRQQPGQSLTLIATANQGSEATYESGFVIDKFPISRPNLTFSTLTVSNMSPEDSSIYLCSVVEGAGGNIQYFGAGTRLSVL.